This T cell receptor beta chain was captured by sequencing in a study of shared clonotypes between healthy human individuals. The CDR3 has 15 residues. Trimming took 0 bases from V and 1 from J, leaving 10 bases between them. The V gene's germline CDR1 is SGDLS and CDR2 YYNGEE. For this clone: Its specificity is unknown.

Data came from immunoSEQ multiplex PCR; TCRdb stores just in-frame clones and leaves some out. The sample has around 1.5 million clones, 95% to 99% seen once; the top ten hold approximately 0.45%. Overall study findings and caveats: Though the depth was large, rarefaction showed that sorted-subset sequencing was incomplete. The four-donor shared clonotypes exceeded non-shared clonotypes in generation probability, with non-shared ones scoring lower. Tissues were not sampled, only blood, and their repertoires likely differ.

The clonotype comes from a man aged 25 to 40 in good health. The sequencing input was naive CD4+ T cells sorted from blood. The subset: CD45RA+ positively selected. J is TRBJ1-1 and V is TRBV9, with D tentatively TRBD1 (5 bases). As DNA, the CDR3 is TGTGCCAGCAGCGTAGAGGGGACGAGGAACACTGAAGCTTTCTTT. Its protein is CASSVEGTRNTEAFF.